What follows are 27 T cell receptor beta chains derived from one specimen sequenced in a study of T cells after yellow fever vaccination. Each CDR3 protein gets one entry after TCRdb re-called the 5' RACE reads with MiXCR. The data contain hundreds of thousands of distinct CDR3 sequences, more than 9% of them singletons. The material sequenced was PBMCs, taken on the day of the yellow fever booster vaccination. These receptors were taken from a man aged 25 to 45 who received the YFV17D yellow fever vaccine.

The rearrangement joins TRBV20-1 to TRBJ2-3; TRBD1 is a possible D gene (5 bases). Germline V CDR1 and CDR2: DFQATT, SNEGSKA (reference sequence). Between the trimmed V and J ends, which lost 5 bases and 6 bases, there was a span of 9 bases. The CDR3 runs 11 residues. DNA for the CDR3: TGCAGTGCTCACCCAGGGGATACGCAGTATTTT. Encoded protein: CSAHPGDTQYF.

The chain couples TRBV7-2 to TRBJ2-7; no clear D gene. The CDR3 totals 14 residues. V was shortened by 5 bases and J by 5 bases, with 16 bases between the two germline ends. CDR1 and CDR2 (germline): SGHTA, FQGNSA. CDR3 sequence (DNA): TGTGCCAGCAGCCCAAGGCCCGGTGCTGACGAGCAGTACTTC. Translated, it gives CASSPRPGADEQYF.

The chain recombines TRBV20-1 with TRBJ2-5; a possible D gene is TRBD1 (5 bases). Per the germline V gene, CDR1 is DFQATT and CDR2 is SNEGSKA (reference sequence). V was trimmed by 1 base and J by 3 bases, leaving 9 bases between them. This CDR3 region has 13 residues. The CDR3, as DNA: TGCAGTGCTAGAGGACAGTGGAAAGAGACCCAGTACTTC. It translates to CSARGQWKETQYF.

The CDR3 DNA reads as TGCAGCGTTGATACCCACGTCGGACTAGGGAATGAGCAGTTCTTC. It encodes CSVDTHVGLGNEQFF. The V and J genes are TRBV29-1 and TRBJ2-1; TRBD2 agrees at 7 bases. Germline V gives CDR1 SQVTM, CDR2 ANQGSEA. The length of the CDR3 is 15 residues. J lost 7 bases, V lost 3 bases, and 12 bases had no gene match.

This clonotype was seen only a few times. Relative to the germline gene, one junction end is altered; a read error may explain this. The V gene is TRBV18, the J gene TRBJ1-4, with D hard to call. Germline V CDR1 and CDR2: KGHSH, LQKENI. The CDR3 spans 14 residues. The CDR3 spells CASSPPATTEKLFF. Here the CDR3 DNA reads TGTGCCAGCTCACCACCGGCAACTACTGAAAAACTGTTTTTT.

V gene TRBV7-2 combines with J gene TRBJ2-7; no definite D call. The CDR3 loop spans 12 amino acids. The germline V gene has CDR1 SGHTA and CDR2 FQGNSA. V was shortened by 8 bases and J by 2 bases, with 10 bases between the two germline ends. Written as DNA, the CDR3 is TGTGCCAGCGCCCGGGCCGCCTACGAGCAGTACTTC. Its protein product is CASARAAYEQYF.

V is TRBV29-1 and J is TRBJ2-1, with 10 bases identical to TRBD2. The CDR3 length is 17 residues. V shed 3 bases and J 0 bases; nucleotides not matched to a gene: 8. Germline values: CDR1 SQVTM, CDR2 ANQGSEA. DNA of the CDR3: TGCAGCGTTGAGTGGACTAGCGGCCAGAGCTCCTACAATGAGCAGTTCTTC. It translates to CSVEWTSGQSSYNEQFF.

The gene calls are TRBV7-9 and TRBJ1-2, with 10 bases matching TRBD1. The CDR3 sequence is 14 residues long. V shed 0 bases, J shed 7 bases, and the junction held 2 bases outside the gene matches. The germline CDR1 and CDR2 sequences are SEHNR and FQNEAQ (reference sequence). The CDR3 reads CASSLAGTGAGYTF. CDR3 bases: TGTGCCAGCAGCTTAGCCGGGACAGGGGCTGGCTACACCTTC.

This clonotype came up a few times. The rearrangement links TRBV10-3 to TRBJ2-7; 11 bases are shared with TRBD2. Germline CDR1 reads ENHRY; CDR2 reads SYGVKD. The CDR3 is made up of 16 amino acids. V shed 1 base, J shed 1 base, and the junction held 3 bases outside the gene matches. In DNA form, the CDR3 reads TGTGCCATCAGTGAGTTAGCGGGAGGGGCTTCCTACGAGCAGTACTTC. Protein product: CAISELAGGASYEQYF.

This clonotype was counted a few times. The genes are TRBV12-3 or TRBV12-4 and TRBJ2-1; perhaps TRBD1 as D (6 bases). Between the trimmed V and J ends, which lost 6 bases and 9 bases, there was a span of 18 bases. The CDR3 runs 14 residues. In DNA, the CDR3 is TGTGCCAGCAGCACTCGGGACACTTGGGGTGAGCAGTTCTTC. Translating gives CASSTRDTWGEQFF.

The V gene is TRBV12-3 or TRBV12-4, the J gene TRBJ1-5; no clear D. The CDR3 spans 13 residues. Deletions cut 8 bases from V and 3 bases from J, with 11 bases between. For the CDR3, the DNA is TGTGCCAGCCAACCGGGGTACAATCAGCCCCAGCATTTT. Protein product: CASQPGYNQPQHF.

The DNA for the CDR3 is TGTGCCAGCAGACCGGGACTCCACTACAATGAGCAGTTCTTC. Residues: CASRPGLHYNEQFF. V is TRBV6-1 and J is TRBJ2-1, with D perhaps TRBD2 (6 bases). CDR3 size: 14 residues. From germline, CDR1 is MNHNS and CDR2 SASEGT. V was cut by 6 bases and J by 3 bases, with 12 bases left in between.

This clonotype was picked up a small number of times. The chain links TRBV20-1 to TRBJ2-3; a weak D match, TRBD2 (5 bases). The V end was cut by 5 bases, the J end by 4 bases, with 13 bases between. CDR3 length equals 13 residues. CDR1 and CDR2 from the germline V gene are DFQATT and SNEGSKA (reference sequence). CDR3 in amino acids: CSAEGPSPDTQYF. CDR3 DNA sequence: TGCAGTGCTGAGGGCCCGAGCCCAGATACGCAGTATTTT.

This chain uses TRBV7-9 with TRBJ2-2; D unclear. The CDR3 runs 14 residues. Germline assignment: CDR1 SEHNR and CDR2 FQNEAQ (reference sequence). Trimming took off 1 base at V and 4 bases at J, with 7 bases between the two ends. As DNA, the CDR3 is TGTGCCAGCAGCTTAGACAGAATCACCGGGGAGCTGTTTTTT. It translates to CASSLDRITGELFF. Together with reference TRBV7-9 and TRBJ2-2, the CDR3 gives the full variable domain: DTGVSQNPRHKITKRGQNVTFRCDPISEHNRLYWYRQTLGQGPEFLTYFQNEAQLEKSRLLSDRFSAERPKGSFSTLEIQRTEQGDSAMYLCASSLDRITGELFFGEGSRLTVL.

This clonotype has ten or more counts. V is TRBV7-2 and J is TRBJ2-1, with 9 bases lining up with TRBD2. The CDR3 is made up of 14 amino acids. CDR1 SGHTA and CDR2 FQGNSA come from the germline V gene. The J segment lost 10 bases and the V segment lost 7 bases, leaving 11 bases of the junction unmatched. CDR3 nucleotide sequence: TGTGCCAGCAAGGTACCAGGGACTAGCTTCGAGCAGTTCTTC. Translating gives CASKVPGTSFEQFF.

The chain employs TRBV20-1 and TRBJ2-7, with TRBD1 matching 7 bases. The V gene end was trimmed by 2 bases and the J gene end by 2 bases; junction bases not matched to a gene: 6. The germline gives CDR1 DFQATT, CDR2 SNEGSKA (reference sequence). The CDR3 is 14 amino acids. The CDR3 bases are TGCAGTGCTAGATACCCGACAGGGACCTACGAGCAGTACTTC. Translating gives CSARYPTGTYEQYF.

Many counts were recorded for this clonotype. J is TRBJ1-5 and V is TRBV27; D might be TRBD1 (5 bases). The CDR3 runs 18 residues. Trimming cost V 1 base and J 1 base, with 17 bases left between them. Germline CDR1 MNHEY, CDR2 SMNVEV (reference sequence). In DNA, the CDR3 is TGTGCCAGCAGTTTATGGGGCGGGGTAGATGGGAGCAATCAGCCCCAGCATTTT. This gives the protein CASSLWGGVDGSNQPQHF.

This clonotype has just a few counts. Its ends do not fully match the called genes, so a read error is possible. The V and J genes are TRBV10-3 and TRBJ2-2; 7 positions match TRBD1. The CDR3 loop spans 14 amino acids. The germline CDR1 and CDR2 sequences are ENHRY and SYGVKD. Here the CDR3 DNA reads TGTGCCATGAGTGGGACAGCCGTTACCGGGGAGCTGTTTTTT. It codes for CAMSGTAVTGELFF.

This clonotype was detected a few times. V is TRBV5-1 and J is TRBJ2-1; TRBD2 matches 8 bases. The CDR3 covers 16 residues. Per the germline V gene, CDR1 is SGHRS and CDR2 is YFSETQ. J gave up 6 bases and V 0 bases, and 8 bases lay outside the gene matches. This CDR3 is CASSLDPGGSSNEQFF. In nucleotides, the CDR3 is TGCGCCAGCAGCTTGGACCCGGGAGGGTCAAGCAATGAGCAGTTCTTC.

The chain has TRBV30 and TRBJ1-6; TRBD1 might be the D (6 bases). The CDR3 consists of 12 residues. Germline V gives CDR1 GTSNPN, CDR2 SVGIG (reference sequence). V was clipped by 5 bases and J by 8 bases, with 10 bases between them. The CDR3 DNA reads as TGTGCCTGGGGTAGGGGGTATTCACCCCTCCACTTT. It encodes CAWGRGYSPLHF.

This chain links TRBV25-1 with TRBJ1-2; no reliable D call. Germline V CDR1 and CDR2: MGHDK, SYGVNS. V was cut by 2 bases and J by 2 bases, with 9 bases left in between. The CDR3 covers 14 residues. The CDR3 region is CASSEPGRNYGYTF. The CDR3 nucleotides are TGTGCCAGCAGTGAACCCGGCAGGAACTATGGCTACACCTTC.

The genes are TRBV20-1 and TRBJ2-1, with 11 bases fitting TRBD2. The CDR3 is 15 residues long. The J segment lost 3 bases and the V segment lost 2 bases, leaving 3 bases of the junction unmatched. Germline V gene lookup returns CDR1 DFQATT and CDR2 SNEGSKA (reference sequence). The CDR3 region has the DNA TGCAGTGCTAGAACCGGGACTAGCGGCTACAATGAGCAGTTCTTC. Protein: CSARTGTSGYNEQFF.

This clonotype came up a few times. V usage is TRBV7-2 and J usage is TRBJ1-1; a possible D gene is TRBD1 (6 bases). The germline V gene has CDR1 SGHTA and CDR2 FQGNSA. V shed 7 bases and J shed 1 base, with 13 bases lying between them. This CDR3 contains 14 residues. The CDR3 DNA reads TGTGCCAGCATCCCAAGCAGGGGGAACACTGAAGCTTTCTTT. Amino acid sequence: CASIPSRGNTEAFF.

The V and J genes are TRBV20-1 and TRBJ2-3; TRBD2 aligns across 7 bases. V lost 1 base to trimming and J lost 2 bases; unmatched junction nucleotides: 9. Germline CDR1 DFQATT, CDR2 SNEGSKA (reference sequence). The CDR3 spans 16 residues. CDR3 residues: CSARGASGRHTDTQYF. The CDR3 DNA reads TGCAGTGCTAGAGGCGCTAGCGGACGCCACACAGATACGCAGTATTTT.

The table lists this clonotype with a few counts. This sequence joins TRBV5-1 and TRBJ2-7; the D gene is possibly TRBD1 (5 bases). Germline lookup yields CDR1 SGHRS and CDR2 YFSETQ. The V end was cut by 1 base, the J end by 5 bases, with 13 bases between. The CDR3 totals 14 residues. The CDR3 DNA is TGCGCCAGCAGCTTGCGCGACAGTGTTAACGAGCAGTACTTC. This translates into CASSLRDSVNEQYF. Using reference TRBV5-1 and TRBJ2-7 for the parts outside the CDR3, the full variable domain is KAGVTQTPRYLIKTRGQQVTLSCSPISGHRSVSWYQQTPGQGLQFLFEYFSETQRNKGNFPGRFSGRQFSNSRSEMNVSTLELGDSALYLCASSLRDSVNEQYFGPGTRLTVT.

The CDR3 spells CAISGGGGDHGYTF. The CDR3 nucleotides read TGTGCCATCAGTGGAGGAGGGGGGGACCATGGCTACACCTTC. The rearrangement uses TRBV10-3 and TRBJ1-2, with D possibly being TRBD1 (6 bases). V lost 4 bases, J lost 6 bases, and 15 bases lay in between. Germline assignment: CDR1 ENHRY and CDR2 SYGVKD. The CDR3 extends over 14 amino acids.

This clonotype showed up just a few times. CDR3 DNA: TGCAGCGTTCCCGGGTGGACTAGAATAAATGAGCAGTTCTTC. It codes for CSVPGWTRINEQFF. The V call is TRBV29-1, the J call TRBJ2-1; 7 bases agree with TRBD2. This CDR3 is built from 14 residues. Germline CDR1 is SQVTM and CDR2 is ANQGSEA. Losses at the gene ends were 5 bases for V and 7 bases for J; bases not matched to a gene: 11.